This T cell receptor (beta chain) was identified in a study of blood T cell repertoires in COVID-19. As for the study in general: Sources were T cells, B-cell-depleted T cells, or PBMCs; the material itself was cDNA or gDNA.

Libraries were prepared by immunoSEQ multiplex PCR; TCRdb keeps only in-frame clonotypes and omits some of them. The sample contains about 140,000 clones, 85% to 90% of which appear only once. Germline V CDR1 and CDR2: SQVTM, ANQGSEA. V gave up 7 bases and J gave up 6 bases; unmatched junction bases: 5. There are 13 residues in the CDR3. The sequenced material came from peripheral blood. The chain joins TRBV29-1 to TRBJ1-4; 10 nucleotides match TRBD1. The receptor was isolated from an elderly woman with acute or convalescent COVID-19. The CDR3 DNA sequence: TGCAGCGCCGGACAGGGGGACTATGAAAAACTGTTTTTT. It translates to CSAGQGDYEKLFF.